This is a list of T cell receptor beta chains from one sample in a study of STAT5B mutations in CD4+ large granular lymphocyte leukemia. Method: immunoSEQ multiplex PCR; TCRdb's copy keeps in-frame clones and lacks some. The sample lists around 29,000 clones; roughly 79% were seen once. The specimen was CD4+ T cells from blood buffy coats. These receptors all come from a human donor in good health. Each CDR3 is given with its conserved first and last residue. A D gene is named only where the DNA matches it firmly. The size field is filled for only some rows; it gives once, few, many or a size class.

J: TRBJ1-2
size: NA
D: TRBD1
V: TRBV5-1
CDR3: CASSASGTAIYGYTF
DNA: TGCGCCAGCAGCGCTTCCGGGACAGCCATCTATGGCTACACCTTC

J: TRBJ1-2
size: NA
D: NA
V: TRBV7-9
CDR3: CASSLVGAGANYGYTF
DNA: TGTGCCAGCAGCTTAGTAGGGGCAGGCGCTAACTATGGCTACACCTTC

J: TRBJ1-5
size: NA
D: NA
V: TRBV28
CDR3: CASKWSGSNQPQHF
DNA: TGTGCCAGCAAATGGTCTGGGAGCAATCAGCCCCAGCATTTT

J: TRBJ2-7
size: NA
D: NA
V: TRBV5-1
CDR3: CASSLGPQDLAYEQYF
DNA: TGCGCCAGCAGCTTGGGTCCCCAAGACTTAGCCTACGAGCAGTACTTC

J: TRBJ2-2
size: NA
D: NA
V: TRBV7-9
CDR3: CASSLSALTGELFF
DNA: TGTGCCAGCAGCCTCTCGGCCCTCACCGGGGAGCTGTTTTTT

J: TRBJ2-7
size: NA
D: TRBD2
V: TRBV4-1
CDR3: CASSQLWPGPPTSGNFEQYF
DNA: TGCGCCAGCAGCCAACTGTGGCCAGGACCCCCGACTAGCGGGAACTTCGAGCAGTACTTC

J: TRBJ1-2
size: NA
D: NA
V: TRBV7-2
CDR3: CASSLGGGYTF
DNA: TGTGCCAGCAGCTTAGGGGGTGGCTACACCTTC

J: TRBJ2-2
size: NA
D: TRBD2
V: TRBV9
CDR3: CASSQGLANTGELFF
DNA: TGTGCCAGCAGCCAAGGACTAGCGAACACCGGGGAGCTGTTTTTT

J: TRBJ1-6
size: NA
D: NA
V: TRBV10-3
CDR3: CAISESKQDYNSPLHF
DNA: TGTGCCATCAGTGAGTCCAAACAGGACTATAATTCACCCCTCCACTTT

J: TRBJ2-5
size: NA
D: NA
V: TRBV7-9
CDR3: CASSFTGVGETQYF
DNA: TGTGCCAGCAGCTTCACGGGAGTCGGAGAGACCCAGTACTTC

J: TRBJ2-3
size: once
D: NA
V: TRBV29-1
CDR3: CSVGGVPDTQYF
DNA: TGCAGCGTTGGAGGGGTCCCAGATACGCAGTATTTT

J: TRBJ2-1
size: NA
D: NA
V: TRBV29-1
CDR3: CSVARTVIYNEQFF
DNA: TGCAGCGTTGCCCGGACAGTGATTTACAATGAGCAGTTCTTC

J: TRBJ2-6
size: NA
D: NA
V: TRBV7-7
CDR3: CASTQSRANVLTF
DNA: TGTGCCAGCACACAAAGTCGGGCCAACGTCCTGACTTTC

J: TRBJ2-6
size: once
D: NA
V: TRBV14
CDR3: CASSEMSPHSGANVLTF
DNA: TGTGCCAGCAGCGAAATGAGTCCTCACTCTGGGGCCAACGTCCTGACTTTC

J: TRBJ2-1
size: NA
D: TRBD2
V: TRBV6-1
CDR3: CASSERSGGRNEQFF
DNA: TGTGCCAGCAGTGAGAGGTCGGGGGGACGGAATGAGCAGTTCTTC

J: TRBJ2-1
size: few
D: NA
V: TRBV5-1
CDR3: CASSVESYNEQFF
DNA: TGCGCCAGCTCAGTGGAATCCTACAATGAGCAGTTCTTC

J: TRBJ1-3
size: NA
D: NA
V: TRBV7-2
CDR3: CASSSPGGDSGNTIYF
DNA: TGTGCCAGCAGCTCACCGGGGGGGGACTCTGGAAACACCATATATTTT

J: TRBJ1-6
size: few
D: NA
V: TRBV7-9
CDR3: CASSLEGAYNSPLHF
DNA: TGTGCCAGCAGTCTCGAGGGGGCCTATAATTCACCCCTCCACTTT

J: TRBJ2-3
size: NA
D: TRBD2
V: TRBV19
CDR3: CASSAGTRLDTQYF
DNA: TGTGCCAGTAGTGCCGGGACTAGACTGGATACGCAGTATTTT

J: TRBJ2-2
size: NA
D: NA
V: TRBV5-1
CDR3: CASSLDRRRELFF
DNA: TGCGCCAGCAGCTTGGACAGGAGGCGGGAGCTGTTTTTT

J: TRBJ2-1
size: NA
D: NA
V: TRBV7-2
CDR3: CASSSEPYRNEQFF
DNA: TGTGCCAGCAGCTCCGAGCCGTACCGCAATGAGCAGTTCTTC

J: TRBJ2-1
size: NA
D: TRBD2
V: TRBV6-6
CDR3: CASSYGVAGNNEQFF
DNA: TGTGCCAGCAGTTACGGGGTAGCGGGAAACAATGAGCAGTTCTTC

J: TRBJ2-3
size: once
D: NA
V: TRBV27
CDR3: CASSLWRADTQYF
DNA: TGTGCCAGCAGTTTATGGAGGGCAGATACGCAGTATTTT

J: TRBJ1-5
size: few
D: NA
V: TRBV6-1
CDR3: CASRRGQLQPQHF
DNA: TGTGCCAGCAGGCGAGGACAGCTTCAGCCCCAGCATTTT

J: TRBJ1-1
size: NA
D: NA
V: TRBV28
CDR3: CASSLPDLLNTEAFF
DNA: TGTGCCAGCAGTTTACCCGACCTTCTGAACACTGAAGCTTTCTTT

J: TRBJ1-1
size: few
D: NA
V: TRBV20-1
CDR3: CSARWNTEAFF
DNA: TGCAGTGCTAGGTGGAACACTGAAGCTTTCTTT

J: TRBJ1-4
size: NA
D: NA
V: TRBV2
CDR3: CASRSLDSFNEKLFF
DNA: TGTGCCAGCAGGTCCTTAGACAGCTTTAATGAAAAACTGTTTTTT

J: TRBJ1-4
size: NA
D: NA
V: TRBV15
CDR3: CATRDGTTNEKLFF
DNA: TGTGCCACCCGGGACGGAACAACTAATGAAAAACTGTTTTTT

J: TRBJ2-5
size: NA
D: TRBD2
V: TRBV19
CDR3: CASSPRNSGTETQYF
DNA: TGTGCCAGTAGTCCCCGGAATAGCGGGACGGAGACCCAGTACTTC

J: TRBJ2-5
size: once
D: NA
V: TRBV6-4
CDR3: CASSAGLGETQYF
DNA: TGTGCCAGCAGTGCTGGTCTCGGGGAGACCCAGTACTTC

J: TRBJ1-2
size: NA
D: NA
V: TRBV28
CDR3: CASSLVGADSYGYTF
DNA: TGTGCCAGCAGTTTAGTCGGGGCTGACAGCTATGGCTACACCTTC

J: TRBJ2-5
size: NA
D: TRBD1
V: TRBV2
CDR3: CASNPTGGFQETQYF
DNA: TGTGCCAGCAACCCGACAGGGGGGTTTCAAGAGACCCAGTACTTC

J: TRBJ2-5
size: NA
D: NA
V: TRBV6-6
CDR3: CASSYGRHQETQYF
DNA: TGTGCCAGCAGTTACGGGCGCCACCAAGAGACCCAGTACTTC

J: TRBJ2-7
size: NA
D: TRBD2
V: TRBV11-3
CDR3: CASSPSGTSGYEQYF
DNA: TGTGCCAGCAGCCCCAGCGGGACTAGCGGATATGAGCAGTACTTC

J: TRBJ2-3
size: NA
D: NA
V: TRBV6-1
CDR3: CASLPGHGTDTQYF
DNA: TGTGCCAGCCTGCCGGGACATGGCACAGATACGCAGTATTTT

J: TRBJ1-4
size: NA
D: NA
V: TRBV6-1
CDR3: CASSEAGAAEKLFF
DNA: TGTGCCAGCAGTGAAGCGGGTGCAGCAGAAAAACTGTTTTTT

J: TRBJ2-7
size: NA
D: TRBD2
V: TRBV7-6
CDR3: CASSLHPGLDGYEQYF
DNA: TGTGCCAGCAGCCTCCACCCGGGACTAGATGGGTACGAGCAGTACTTC

J: TRBJ2-3
size: NA
D: NA
V: TRBV4-2
CDR3: CASSKTGTTTDTQYF
DNA: TGTGCCAGCAGCAAAACCGGGACAACCACAGATACGCAGTATTTT

J: TRBJ2-3
size: NA
D: NA
V: TRBV29-1
CDR3: CSVDLGTDTQYF
DNA: TGCAGCGTTGACTTGGGTACAGATACGCAGTATTTT

J: TRBJ1-5
size: NA
D: NA
V: TRBV19
CDR3: CASSIVGFGQPQHF
DNA: TGTGCCAGTAGTATAGTAGGATTCGGGCAGCCCCAGCATTTT

J: TRBJ2-7
size: NA
D: NA
V: TRBV15
CDR3: CATSRDGGITVADEQYF
DNA: TGTGCCACCAGCAGAGATGGGGGAATAACAGTCGCCGACGAGCAGTACTTC

J: TRBJ2-7
size: NA
D: TRBD2
V: TRBV5-5
CDR3: CASSFELAGVYEQYF
DNA: TGTGCCAGCAGCTTCGAACTAGCGGGAGTATACGAGCAGTACTTC

J: TRBJ1-1
size: few
D: NA
V: TRBV27
CDR3: CASSHGTDNTEAFF
DNA: TGTGCCAGCAGTCACGGGACCGACAACACTGAAGCTTTCTTT

J: TRBJ2-3
size: NA
D: NA
V: TRBV7-6
CDR3: CASSLRTDTQYF
DNA: TGTGCCAGCAGCCTACGAACCGATACGCAGTATTTT